The rows below give T cell receptor beta chains drawn from one sample of a study of blood T cell repertoires in COVID-19. Assay used: immunoSEQ multiplex PCR; TCRdb lists only in-frame clones, some missing. The repertoire holds about 100,000 clones, with almost 90% as singletons. Sequences were obtained from peripheral blood. These TCRs come from a human donor in a cohort sampled during active COVID-19. CDR3s include the opening cysteine and the closing phenylalanine or tryptophan. Fields, in order: J gene, V gene, D gene, clone size, CDR3 protein, CDR3 DNA. The D gene is left open where the match is weak. Only part of the rows carry a size: once, few, many, or a class if the clone is expanded.

>TRBJ1-1|TRBV12-3/TRBV12-4|-|-
CASRPIVNTEAFF
TGTGCCAGCAGGCCTATAGTTAACACTGAAGCTTTCTTT
>TRBJ2-3|TRBV28|TRBD2|-
CASSSPSGSADTQYF
TGTGCCAGCAGCTCGCCTAGCGGGAGCGCAGATACGCAGTATTTT
>TRBJ2-2|TRBV28|-|once
CASRPGQNTGELFF
TGTGCCAGCAGACCGGGACAGAACACCGGGGAGCTGTTTTTT
>TRBJ2-7|TRBV5-1|TRBD2|-
CASSSGRRSYEQYF
TGCGCCAGCAGTAGCGGGAGGAGGTCCTACGAGCAGTACTTC
>TRBJ2-7|TRBV4-1|-|-
CASSQEGSGYSEQYF
TGCGCCAGCAGCCAAGAGGGGAGCGGTTACAGCGAGCAGTACTTC
>TRBJ2-3|TRBV10-3|-|-
CAISDRVADTQYF
TGTGCCATCAGTGATCGGGTTGCAGATACGCAGTATTTT
>TRBJ1-5|TRBV6-2/TRBV6-3|TRBD1|-
CASSYSGQMLWPQHF
TGTGCCAGCAGCTACTCGGGACAGATGTTGTGGCCCCAGCATTTT
>TRBJ1-4|TRBV2|TRBD1|-
CASRIWDRGRPTATNEKLFF
TGTGCCAGCAGGATTTGGGACAGGGGGAGACCTACTGCAACTAATGAAAAACTGTTTTTT
>TRBJ2-7|TRBV4-1|TRBD1|-
CASSQRQGSYEQYF
TGCGCCAGCAGCCAACGACAGGGCTCCTACGAGCAGTACTTC
>TRBJ1-2|TRBV27|-|-
CASNFAGAPSYGYTF
TGTGCCAGCAACTTTGCAGGGGCCCCTAGCTATGGCTACACCTTC
>TRBJ1-4|TRBV5-1|TRBD1|-
CASSQAGGNEKLFF
TGCGCCAGCAGCCAAGCAGGGGGCAATGAAAAACTGTTTTTT
>TRBJ2-7|TRBV10-3|-|-
CAISGNGRAYEQYF
TGTGCCATCAGTGGAAATGGCAGGGCCTACGAGCAGTACTTC
>TRBJ1-2|TRBV27|-|-
CASSLRQAGGYTF
TGTGCCAGCAGTTTAAGACAGGCTGGAGGCTACACCTTC
>TRBJ1-6|TRBV9|-|few
CASSVDGQGHSPLHF
TGTGCCAGCAGCGTAGACGGTCAGGGTCATTCACCCCTCCACTTT
>TRBJ1-2|TRBV6-1|TRBD1|-
CASSETQGDYGYTF
TGTGCCAGCAGTGAAACACAGGGGGACTATGGCTACACCTTC
>TRBJ2-7|TRBV29-1|TRBD2|-
CSVAGRGIAGVTYEQYF
TGCAGCGTTGCGGGCAGGGGAATAGCGGGAGTGACTTACGAGCAGTACTTC
>TRBJ2-5|TRBV5-4|TRBD2|-
CASSLGRLAGGQETQYF
TGTGCCAGCAGCTTGGGAAGACTAGCGGGAGGGCAAGAGACCCAGTACTTC
>TRBJ2-3|TRBV10-3|TRBD2|-
CAIKGGTSGSPEGLSTDTQYF
TGTGCCATCAAAGGCGGGACTAGCGGGTCACCGGAGGGCCTTAGCACAGATACGCAGTATTTT
>TRBJ2-4|TRBV3-1/TRBV3-2|TRBD2|-
CASSQTSGVLAKNIQYF
TGTGCCAGCAGCCAGACTAGCGGGGTTTTAGCCAAAAACATTCAGTACTTC
>TRBJ2-1|TRBV24-1|-|-
CATSDSTSSEQFF
TGTGCCACCAGTGATAGCACTAGCAGCGAGCAGTTCTTC
>TRBJ2-2|TRBV18|TRBD2|-
CASSPQLAGYTGELFF
TGTGCCAGCTCACCACAACTAGCGGGTTACACCGGGGAGCTGTTTTTT
>TRBJ2-5|TRBV19|TRBD2|-
CASRRAGGAQETQYF
TGTGCCAGTAGAAGGGCGGGAGGAGCCCAAGAGACCCAGTACTTC
>TRBJ2-1|TRBV6-1|-|-
CASSDLRPGYNEQFF
TGTGCCAGCAGTGACCTCCGCCCGGGCTACAATGAGCAGTTCTTC
>TRBJ1-2|TRBV7-2|-|few
CASSPFERGGYTF
TGTGCCAGCAGCCCTTTCGAGCGGGGCGGCTACACCTTC
>TRBJ2-7|TRBV27|TRBD2|-
CATGLAGRYEQYF
TGTGCCACCGGACTAGCGGGAAGGTACGAGCAGTACTTC
>TRBJ2-3|TRBV7-6|TRBD1|once
CASSPQGVGTDTQYF
TGTGCCAGCAGCCCACAGGGGGTCGGGACAGATACGCAGTATTTT
>TRBJ1-1|TRBV7-2|-|-
CASSLMSNTEAFF
TGTGCCAGCAGCTTAATGAGTAACACTGAAGCTTTCTTT
>TRBJ2-2|TRBV12-3/TRBV12-4|-|-
CASSLQRGELFF
TGTGCCAGCAGTTTGCAGCGCGGGGAGCTGTTTTTT
>TRBJ2-3|TRBV11-2|-|-
CASSLGGGADTQYF
TGTGCCAGCAGCTTAGGAGGGGGGGCAGATACGCAGTATTTT
>TRBJ1-3|TRBV30|-|-
CAWSVTGNTIYF
TGTGCCTGGAGTGTAACAGGAAACACCATATATTTT
>TRBJ1-2|TRBV6-2/TRBV6-3|-|-
CASSYVAGDGYTF
TGTGCCAGCAGTTACGTAGCGGGGGATGGCTACACCTTC
>TRBJ2-1|TRBV12-2|-|-
CASRLVWQGTSGRPINEQFF
TGTGCAAGTCGCTTAGTTTGGCAGGGGACTAGCGGGAGGCCGATTAATGAGCAGTTCTTC
>TRBJ1-4|TRBV7-9|-|-
CASTFSGGDEKLFF
TGTGCCAGCACCTTCTCAGGAGGAGATGAAAAACTGTTTTTT
>TRBJ2-1|TRBV5-1|TRBD2|-
CASSWGTTRGDEQFF
TGCGCCAGCAGCTGGGGGACTACCCGTGGGGATGAGCAGTTCTTC
>TRBJ2-5|TRBV6-5|TRBD2|-
CATNRGTSGRKTQYF
TGTGCCACCAATAGAGGGACTAGCGGGAGAAAGACCCAGTACTTC
>TRBJ2-7|TRBV6-6|TRBD2|-
CATSETSESYEQYF
TGTGCCACCTCCGAAACTAGCGAAAGCTACGAGCAGTACTTC
>TRBJ2-5|TRBV19|TRBD2|-
CASSIGGGRVGQETQYF
TGTGCCAGTAGTATAGGAGGAGGGAGGGTTGGTCAAGAGACCCAGTACTTC
>TRBJ1-2|TRBV6-4|-|once
CASSDDWELNRYGYTF
TGTGCCAGCAGTGACGACTGGGAGTTGAATCGCTATGGCTACACCTTC
>TRBJ1-1|TRBV11-2|-|-
CASSLQGITEAFF
TGTGCCAGCAGCTTACAGGGGATCACTGAAGCTTTCTTT
>TRBJ2-7|TRBV6-6|TRBD1|-
CASSYPGQGAYEQYF
TGTGCCAGCAGTTACCCGGGACAGGGGGCCTACGAGCAGTACTTC
>TRBJ2-1|TRBV2|-|once
CASSESQGNLNEQFF
TGTGCCAGCAGTGAAAGCCAGGGGAATTTGAATGAGCAGTTCTTC
>TRBJ2-3|TRBV7-9|TRBD2|-
CASSLGLAGVPPITDTQYF
TGTGCCAGCAGCTTAGGACTAGCGGGAGTGCCACCCATCACAGATACGCAGTATTTT
>TRBJ1-2|TRBV7-2|-|-
CASSLGGFGANYGYTF
TGTGCCAGCAGCTTAGGCGGGTTTGGGGCTAACTATGGCTACACCTTC
>TRBJ2-7|TRBV7-2|-|-
CASSPIRGGAEQYF
TGTGCCAGCAGCCCAATCCGCGGAGGTGCGGAGCAGTACTTC
>TRBJ2-2|TRBV11-2|-|-
CASSLAGQVNTGELFF
TGTGCCAGCAGCTTAGCGGGACAAGTGAACACCGGGGAGCTGTTTTTT
>TRBJ1-5|TRBV19|-|-
CASSIVGGPNQPQHF
TGTGCCAGTAGTATAGTTGGTGGGCCAAATCAGCCCCAGCATTTT
>TRBJ1-2|TRBV6-5|TRBD1|-
CASSYSQGANYGYTF
TGTGCCAGCAGTTACTCACAGGGGGCGAACTATGGCTACACCTTC
>TRBJ2-7|TRBV7-8|TRBD1|-
CASSLGAATGISSYEQYF
TGTGCCAGCAGCTTAGGAGCCGCGACAGGGATAAGCTCCTACGAGCAGTACTTC
>TRBJ1-5|TRBV6-2/TRBV6-3|-|-
CASSSTGTNQPQHF
TGTGCCAGCAGTTCTACAGGAACCAATCAGCCCCAGCATTTT
>TRBJ2-2|TRBV6-5|-|-
CASSPRGEPGELFF
TGTGCCAGCAGCCCACGCGGGGAACCCGGGGAGCTGTTTTTT
>TRBJ1-1|TRBV27|-|-
CASSSLAGPNTEAFF
TGTGCCAGCAGTTCCCTGGCAGGTCCGAACACTGAAGCTTTCTTT
>TRBJ1-5|TRBV28|-|-
CASSVTSRGQPQHF
TGTGCCAGCAGCGTAACGTCCAGGGGACAGCCCCAGCATTTT
>TRBJ1-5|TRBV18|-|-
CASSPVPQGSYSNQPQHF
TGTGCCAGCTCACCCGTGCCCCAGGGAAGCTATAGCAATCAGCCCCAGCATTTT
>TRBJ1-4|TRBV7-9|-|once
CASSSYGGISEKLFF
TGTGCCAGCAGCTCATACGGGGGGATTAGTGAAAAACTGTTTTTT
>TRBJ1-2|TRBV6-6|TRBD1|-
CASSYSGQGYGYTF
TGTGCCAGCAGTTACTCGGGACAGGGATATGGCTACACCTTC